This is a list of T cell receptor beta chains from one sample in a study of PD-1 blockade in mismatch repair-deficient tumors. Sequencing was performed with immunoSEQ multiplex PCR; in TCRdb, only in-frame clones are kept and a portion is missing. Counted here are approximately 51,000 clones, approximately 81% occurring once; the ten biggest clones make up 6.5% to 9%. This sample comprised peripheral blood, obtained about 4.5 months after starting pembrolizumab. The receptors were gathered from an adult with mismatch repair-deficient cancer. CDR3s include the opening cysteine and the closing phenylalanine or tryptophan. Each record gives: D gene, clone size, V gene, J gene, CDR3 DNA, CDR3 protein. The D gene is left open where the match is weak. The listing skips clone size in some rows; elsewhere it reads once, few, many or a size class.

>-|medium-sized|TRBV7-9|TRBJ2-7
TGTGCCAGCAGCTCTTCATACTACGAGCAGTACTTC
CASSSSYYEQYF
>TRBD2|-|TRBV7-9|TRBJ2-5
TGTGCCAGCAGCCTCGCCTGGCGGGAGAGCCAAGAGACCCAGTACTTC
CASSLAWRESQETQYF
>-|few|TRBV7-6|TRBJ2-3
TGTGCCAGCAACGCCTGGTCGGGGGACACAGATACGCAGTATTTT
CASNAWSGDTDTQYF
>-|-|TRBV12-5|TRBJ2-7
TGTGCTAGTGGTTTGGGCAGGGGTGAGTTCGACGAGCAGTACTTC
CASGLGRGEFDEQYF
>TRBD2|-|TRBV5-1|TRBJ2-2
TGCGCCACAATTAGCGGGACGAACACCGGGGAGCTGTTTTTT
CATISGTNTGELFF
>TRBD1|-|TRBV7-9|TRBJ2-7
TGTGCCAGCAGTTACCAGACAGGGCGGGACGAGCAGTACTTC
CASSYQTGRDEQYF
>-|-|TRBV7-8|TRBJ1-2
TGTGCCAGCAGCGCCGACGTACAATATGGCTACACCTTC
CASSADVQYGYTF
>-|-|TRBV27|TRBJ1-2
TGTGCCAGCAGTTTAAAACCGGCAGTCTATGGCTACACCTTC
CASSLKPAVYGYTF
>-|-|TRBV19|TRBJ2-3
TGTGCCAGTAGTATACAGACCACAGATACGCAGTATTTT
CASSIQTTDTQYF
>-|-|TRBV9|TRBJ2-1
TGTGCCAGCAGCACCGATGATGAGCAGTTCTTC
CASSTDDEQFF
>-|-|TRBV9|TRBJ2-7
TGTGCCAGCAGCGGAACTCAGGGTTCCCTCCACGAGCAGTACTTC
CASSGTQGSLHEQYF
>TRBD2|-|TRBV5-1|TRBJ2-3
TGCGCCAGCAGCTTTGGACTAGGGAGCACAGATACGCAGTATTTT
CASSFGLGSTDTQYF
>-|-|TRBV5-4|TRBJ2-1
TGTGCCAGCAGCGCCGACTGGGGGGATGAGCAGTTCTTC
CASSADWGDEQFF
>-|-|TRBV28|TRBJ1-3
TGTGCCAGCAGTTTGGCCCCTAAGTTTGGAAACACCATATATTTT
CASSLAPKFGNTIYF
>-|-|TRBV7-3|TRBJ2-1
TGTGCCAGCAGCTCTGGACTACCTCCGGAAAATGAGCAGTTCTTC
CASSSGLPPENEQFF
>-|-|TRBV19|TRBJ2-3
TGTGCCAGTAGTACCCTCGCGCGAGGGGGGTCAGATACGCAGTATTTT
CASSTLARGGSDTQYF
>-|once|TRBV19|TRBJ1-5
TGTGCCAGTAGTATAGGGGGGTCTGGGGAGGGCAATCAGCCCCAGCATTTT
CASSIGGSGEGNQPQHF
>TRBD2|few|TRBV5-4|TRBJ2-7
TGTGCCAGCAGCCAGAATAGCGGGGCGGGCTCCTACGAGCAGTACTTC
CASSQNSGAGSYEQYF
>TRBD1|-|TRBV19|TRBJ1-5
TGTGCCAGTAGTATAGTCTGGGACAGCTTCAATCAGCCCCAGCATTTT
CASSIVWDSFNQPQHF
>-|-|TRBV5-1|TRBJ1-2
TGCGCCAGCAGTCGGGAGGGAGGCACCTATGGCTACACCTTC
CASSREGGTYGYTF
>-|-|TRBV6-5|TRBJ1-2
TGTGCCAGCAGTCCCCAGGGGTCCAGTGGCTACACCTTC
CASSPQGSSGYTF
>-|-|TRBV6-5|TRBJ2-3
TGTGCCAGCAGTTACTCCTACGGGCAGCCAGATACGCAGTATTTT
CASSYSYGQPDTQYF